One T cell receptor beta chain is described in this entry. Its cognate antigen is unknown. Germline V gene lookup returns CDR1 GTSNPN and CDR2 SVGIG (reference sequence). This CDR3 has 16 residues. V was clipped by 0 bases and J by 7 bases, with 20 bases between them. The data are from a study of PD-1 blockade in classical Hodgkin lymphoma. Time point in this sample: cycle 4 day 1 (C4D1), after five to seven weeks of nivolumab. All patients relapsed after autologous stem cell transplantation, and brentuximab vedotin exposure varied. The table came from immunoSEQ multiplex PCR; TCRdb's copy has only in-frame clones and leaves some out. The table records roughly 56,000 clones, roughly 87% of them present only once. Study observations and caveats: It was CD4+ TCR diversity, not CD8+, that rose significantly by C4D1.

The starting material was peripheral blood mononuclear cells (PBMCs), obtained before the fourth cycle of nivolumab. The rearrangement links TRBV30 to TRBJ2-3; D assignment may be TRBD1 or TRBD2 (5 bases each). This receptor was obtained from a human donor with classical Hodgkin lymphoma. CDR3 nucleotide sequence: TGTGCCTGGAGTGTATCGGGGTCCGGGGCTTTGAATACGCAGTATTTT. Translated: CAWSVSGSGALNTQYF.